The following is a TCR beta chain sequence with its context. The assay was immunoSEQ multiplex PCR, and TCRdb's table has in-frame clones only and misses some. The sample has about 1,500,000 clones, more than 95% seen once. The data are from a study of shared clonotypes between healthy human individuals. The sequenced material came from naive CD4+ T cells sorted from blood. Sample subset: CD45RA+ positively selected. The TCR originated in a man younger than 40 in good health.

The DNA for the CDR3 is TGTGCCACCACCGTGTCGGGGTCGGGCAATGAGCAGTTCTTC. Translated: CATTVSGSGNEQFF. V is TRBV15 and J is TRBJ2-1; a possible D gene is TRBD2 (5 bases). The CDR3 totals 14 residues. Germline V gives CDR1 LNHNV, CDR2 YYDKDF (reference sequence). Trimming stripped 7 bases from V and 6 bases from J, with 16 bases between.